This T cell receptor (beta chain) was profiled in a study of T cell repertoires in cytomegalovirus infection. For the study at large: Carrying CMV and the relevant HLA type showed in public TCR beta signatures.

As for this clonotype: The antigen remains undetermined.

TCRdb called the reads again in MiXCR, with one record for every CDR3 protein. Seen here are hundreds of thousands of distinct CDR3 sequences, around a third observed once, and the top ten hold approximately 18%. CDR3 length: 17 residues. Trimming cost V 6 bases and J 0 bases; bases outside gene matches: 14. Germline V gene sequence: CDR1 SNHLY, CDR2 FYNNEI. The source material was cultured PBMCs, sampled from culture after CMV antigen stimulation. The origin of this receptor is a human donor in good health (CMV status not recorded). Some clones in this sample may be carry-over from other donors' samples. The genes are TRBV2 and TRBJ2-7; 7 nucleotides align to TRBD2. DNA for the CDR3: TGTGCCAGCAGCAAAACCGAACTAGCGCAAAGCTCCTACGAGCAGTACTTC. Translating gives CASSKTELAQSSYEQYF. The complete variable domain, with remaining parts taken from reference TRBV2 and TRBJ2-7, reads EPEVTQTPSHQVTQMGQEVILRCVPISNHLYFYWYRQILGQKVEFLVSFYNNEISEKSEIFDDQFSVERPDGSNFTLKIRSTKLEDSAMYFCASSKTELAQSSYEQYFGPGTRLTVT.